This T cell receptor (beta chain) was retrieved from a study of T cell responses to AZD1222 COVID-19 vaccine. Germline-derived CDR1 and CDR2 are MNHEY and SVGAGI. This CDR3 comprises 14 residues. The V and J ends lost 2 bases and 7 bases respectively, with 11 bases between them. Worth noting for this clone: The antigen remains undetermined.

Sequencing used immunoSEQ multiplex PCR; TCRdb keeps in-frame clones, though not all of them. The table includes over 150,000 clones, around 90% detected once. Study-wide results and caveats: Donors in the cohort were predominantly white British and more often female, and clonal diversity was possibly underestimated.

The source is an adult in good health. Sequenced material: peripheral blood, taken on day 0 of AZD1222 vaccination. The chain carries TRBV6-5 and TRBJ1-4; D might be TRBD1 (5 bases). For the CDR3, the DNA is TGTGCCAGCAGTTACGGGTCCAGGGCTGAAAAACTGTTTTTT. This encodes CASSYGSRAEKLFF.